A single sample is the source of the 22 T cell receptor beta chains below, sequenced in a study of blood T cell repertoires in COVID-19. Measured with immunoSEQ multiplex PCR; TCRdb has only the in-frame clones, and not every one. The profile shows around 300,000 clones, approximately 83% of them singletons. Material for sequencing was peripheral blood. The receptors come from a woman between 45 and 65 years old who had recovered from COVID-19.

The chain combines TRBV5-1 with TRBJ2-5; a possible D gene is TRBD1 (5 bases). V gave up 0 bases and J gave up 2 bases, with 11 bases separating them. Germline V gene lookup returns CDR1 SGHRS and CDR2 YFSETQ. The CDR3 consists of 15 residues. CDR3 protein: CASSLVQGRQETQYF. The DNA of the CDR3 is TGCGCCAGCAGCTTGGTTCAGGGTAGGCAAGAGACCCAGTACTTC.

The table lists this clone with a count of one. The V and J genes are TRBV7-2 and TRBJ1-1; TRBD1 aligns across 7 bases. The CDR3 is 15 residues long. V gave up 5 bases and J gave up 4 bases; unmatched junction bases: 10. Per germline, CDR1 SGHTA and CDR2 FQGNSA. The CDR3: CASSLSPQGITEAFF. CDR3 nucleotide sequence: TGTGCCAGCAGCCTATCGCCACAGGGGATCACTGAAGCTTTCTTT.

The rearrangement links TRBV5-8 to TRBJ2-7; maybe TRBD1 (5 bases). CDR3 length: 13 amino acids. Per the germline V gene, CDR1 is SGHTS and CDR2 is YDEGEE. Trimming took 2 bases from V and 0 from J, leaving 6 bases between them. CDR3 residues: CASSFDSSYEQYF. The DNA of the CDR3 is TGTGCCAGCAGCTTCGACAGCTCCTACGAGCAGTACTTC.

The gene calls are TRBV27 and TRBJ2-5; 8 nucleotides agree with TRBD2. From germline, CDR1 is MNHEY and CDR2 SMNVEV (reference sequence). Trimming removed 3 bases from V and 4 bases from J; junction bases left unmatched: 4. This CDR3 is 14 amino acids long. For the CDR3, the DNA is TGTGCCAGCAGTTTCGGGACTAGAAGAGAGACCCAGTACTTC. Translated: CASSFGTRRETQYF.

This clone has a handful of counts. This chain uses TRBV25-1 with TRBJ1-2, with 8 bases identical to TRBD1. Germline V gene sequence: CDR1 MGHDK, CDR2 SYGVNS. The CDR3 extends over 15 amino acids. Unmatched junction bases numbered 8, after V lost 0 bases and J lost 8 bases. CDR3 region: CASSEYRTGMYGYTF. The CDR3 coding sequence is TGTGCCAGCAGTGAATATCGGACAGGGATGTACGGCTACACCTTC.

V is TRBV4-3 and J is TRBJ2-5, with 10 bases that match TRBD2. With 6 bases clipped from V and 5 bases from J, the junction kept 3 bases outside the gene matches. The CDR3 consists of 13 residues. Germline lookup yields CDR1 LGHNA and CDR2 YSLEER. The CDR3 protein is CASSLSGRETQYF. CDR3 nucleotide sequence: TGCGCCAGCAGTCTTAGCGGGAGGGAGACCCAGTACTTC.

The chain joins TRBV4-1 to TRBJ2-7; 8 nucleotides line up with TRBD2. The CDR3 has 13 amino acids. Looked up from germline, CDR1 is MGHRA and CDR2 is YSYEKL. The V gene end was trimmed by 0 bases and the J gene end by 10 bases; junction bases not matched to a gene: 5. The CDR3 DNA reads TGCGCCAGCAGCCAAGATCGGGAGGGTGCCCAGTACTTC. Its translation: CASSQDREGAQYF.

In its sample, this clone was seen once. This chain uses TRBV28 with TRBJ2-6; possibly TRBD1 for D (6 bases). The germline CDR1 and CDR2 sequences are MDHEN and SYDVKM. The V end lost 6 bases, the J end lost 0 bases, and 15 bases lay between the germline ends. The CDR3 has 17 residues. CDR3 in amino acids: CASRPTTGISGANVLTF. CDR3 bases: TGTGCCAGCAGACCTACCACAGGGATCTCTGGGGCCAACGTCCTGACTTTC.

The chain has TRBV19 and TRBJ1-4, with D perhaps matching TRBD1 (6 bases). CDR1 and CDR2 from the germline V gene are LNHDA and SQIVND (reference sequence). The length of the CDR3 is 15 residues. V lost 6 bases, J lost 5 bases, and 16 bases lay in between. CDR3 coding DNA: TGTGCCAGTAGCCCGGCAGACAGGAGAAATGAAAAACTGTTTTTT. It codes for CASSPADRRNEKLFF.

CDR3 residues: CASSWSSGTGDNYGYTF. The CDR3, as DNA: TGTGCCAGCAGCTGGTCTTCAGGGACAGGGGATAACTATGGCTACACCTTC. The chain is built from TRBV5-5 and TRBJ1-2; TRBD1 agrees at 10 bases. This CDR3 spans 17 amino acids. Germline values: CDR1 SGHKS, CDR2 YYEKEE (reference sequence). V lost 3 bases and J lost 1; bases outside the gene matches: 9.

The chain recombines TRBV6-2 or TRBV6-3 with TRBJ2-5; weak D call: TRBD1 (5 bases). V was trimmed by 5 bases and J by 5 bases, leaving 18 bases between them. This CDR3 region has 15 residues. Germline V gives CDR1 MNHEY, CDR2 SVGEGT. CDR3 sequence: CASSRIGANLETQYF. CDR3 nucleotide sequence: TGTGCCAGCAGTAGGATTGGGGCAAATTTGGAGACCCAGTACTTC.

The V and J genes are TRBV29-1 and TRBJ2-2, with D possibly TRBD2 on 6 matching bases. The V end lost 7 bases, the J end lost 1 base, and 7 bases lay between the germline ends. The CDR3 consists of 12 residues. Germline V gene lookup returns CDR1 SQVTM and CDR2 ANQGSEA. The CDR3 nucleotides are TGCAGCGCCGGGGGGAACACCGGGGAGCTGTTTTTT. Residues: CSAGGNTGELFF.

This chain joins TRBV5-5 and TRBJ1-2; D is ambiguous. This CDR3 region has 14 residues. Looked up from germline, CDR1 is SGHKS and CDR2 is YYEKEE (reference sequence). The V end was cut by 4 bases, the J end by 4 bases, with 14 bases between. The CDR3 here is CASSRRESAYGYTF. The CDR3, as DNA: TGTGCCAGCAGCCGTAGGGAGTCAGCCTATGGCTACACCTTC.

The chain combines TRBV7-2 with TRBJ2-5, with TRBD2 matching over 9 bases. The V gene end was trimmed by 1 base and the J gene end by 6 bases; junction bases not matched to a gene: 6. The germline CDR1 and CDR2 sequences are SGHTA and FQGNSA. The CDR3 consists of 15 residues. CDR3 sequence: CASSLGGRGAKTQYF. The CDR3 nucleotides read TGTGCCAGCAGCTTAGGCGGGAGGGGGGCCAAGACCCAGTACTTC. The full variable domain, in which reference TRBV7-2 and TRBJ2-5 provide the parts outside the CDR3, is GAGVSQSPSNKVTEKGKDVELRCDPISGHTALYWYRQSLGQGLEFLIYFQGNSAPDKSGLPSDRFSAERTGGSVSTLTIQRTQQEDSAVYLCASSLGGRGAKTQYFGPGTRLLVL.

The rearrangement uses TRBV24-1 and TRBJ2-1; D might be TRBD2 (6 bases). Trimming took 4 bases from V and 6 from J, leaving 12 bases between them. This CDR3 is built from 14 residues. Germline V CDR1 and CDR2: KGHDR, SFDVKD. CDR3 residues: CATSETGVFNEQFF. The CDR3 DNA reads TGTGCCACCAGTGAAACGGGAGTCTTCAATGAGCAGTTCTTC.

V and J are TRBV27 and TRBJ2-5; the D is unclear. Germline lookup yields CDR1 MNHEY and CDR2 SMNVEV (reference sequence). The CDR3 covers 13 residues. V was trimmed by 5 bases and J by 0 bases, leaving 7 bases between them. CDR3: CASSNWYQETQYF. The CDR3 DNA sequence: TGTGCCAGCAGTAACTGGTACCAAGAGACCCAGTACTTC.

V usage is TRBV29-1 and J usage is TRBJ2-7, with 8 bases fitting TRBD2. The ends lost 1 base at V and 2 bases at J; junction bases unmatched: 4. This CDR3 contains 14 residues. CDR1 SQVTM and CDR2 ANQGSEA come from the germline V gene. The CDR3 region has the DNA TGCAGCGTTGAAGTTGGTAGCGGGACCTACGAGCAGTACTTC. Its protein is CSVEVGSGTYEQYF.

The J gene is TRBJ2-7, the V gene TRBV30, with D possibly matching TRBD2 (6 bases). Germline CDR1 GTSNPN, CDR2 SVGIG (reference sequence). V was trimmed by 4 bases and J by 4 bases, leaving 23 bases between them. CDR3 length: 16 residues. The CDR3 nucleotides read TGTGCCTGGACCCCCTTCCTTAGACTCCGGGAGTACGAGCAGTACTTC. Amino acids: CAWTPFLRLREYEQYF.

The V gene is TRBV10-3, the J gene TRBJ1-1; 10 bases agree with TRBD1. The CDR3 sequence is 17 residues long. Unmatched junction bases numbered 4, after V lost 0 bases and J lost 0 bases. The germline V gene encodes CDR1 ENHRY and CDR2 SYGVKD. This CDR3 is CAISESPTGGVNTEAFF. CDR3 in DNA: TGTGCCATCAGTGAGTCCCCGACAGGGGGCGTGAACACTGAAGCTTTCTTT.

The V gene is TRBV11-1, the J gene TRBJ2-1, with TRBD2 matching 8 bases. Germline V gene sequence: CDR1 SGHAT, CDR2 FQDESV (reference sequence). The CDR3 is 15 residues long. The V gene end was trimmed by 5 bases and the J gene end by 1 base; junction bases not matched to a gene: 4. The CDR3 DNA follows: TGTGCCAGCAGCGGTTTAGCGGGATCCTACAATGAGCAGTTCTTC. Amino acid sequence: CASSGLAGSYNEQFF.

The rearrangement uses TRBV5-1 and TRBJ1-1; D possibly corresponds to TRBD1 (5 bases). V lost 4 bases to trimming and J lost 4 bases, with 11 bases between them. Germline V gene sequence: CDR1 SGHRS, CDR2 YFSETQ. This CDR3 comprises 13 residues. CDR3 sequence (DNA): TGCGCCAGCAGCCGAGGAGACAGCACTGAAGCTTTCTTT. Protein product: CASSRGDSTEAFF. Full variable domain (missing parts from reference TRBV5-1 and TRBJ1-1): KAGVTQTPRYLIKTRGQQVTLSCSPISGHRSVSWYQQTPGQGLQFLFEYFSETQRNKGNFPGRFSGRQFSNSRSEMNVSTLELGDSALYLCASSRGDSTEAFFGQGTRLTVV.

This clone appeared once. The chain is built from TRBV2 and TRBJ2-1; possible D gene TRBD2, 6 bases. Per germline, CDR1 SNHLY and CDR2 FYNNEI. V lost 6 bases to trimming and J lost 0 bases, with 15 bases between them. This CDR3 is 16 amino acids long. The CDR3 DNA sequence: TGTGCCAGCAGCCTTCGGGCGGGAAGCTCCTACAATGAGCAGTTCTTC. Translated, it gives CASSLRAGSSYNEQFF.